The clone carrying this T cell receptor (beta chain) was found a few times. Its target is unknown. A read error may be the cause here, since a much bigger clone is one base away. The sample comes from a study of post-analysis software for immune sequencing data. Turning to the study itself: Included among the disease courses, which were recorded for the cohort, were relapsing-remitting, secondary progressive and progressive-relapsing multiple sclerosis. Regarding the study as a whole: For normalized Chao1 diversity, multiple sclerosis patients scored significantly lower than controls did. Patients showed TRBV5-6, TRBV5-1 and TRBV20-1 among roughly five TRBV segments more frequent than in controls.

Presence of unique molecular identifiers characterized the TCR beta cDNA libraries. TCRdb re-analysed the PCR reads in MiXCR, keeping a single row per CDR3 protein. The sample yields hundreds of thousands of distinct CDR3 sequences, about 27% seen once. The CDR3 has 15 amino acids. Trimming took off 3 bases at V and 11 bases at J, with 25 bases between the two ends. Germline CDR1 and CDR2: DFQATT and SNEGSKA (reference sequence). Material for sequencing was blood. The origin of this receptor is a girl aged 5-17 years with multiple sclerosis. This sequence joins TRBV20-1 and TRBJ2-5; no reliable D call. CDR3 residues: CSARRGLRTNNEQYF. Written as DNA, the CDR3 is TGCAGTGCTAGGCGCGGCTTACGAACCAACAATGAGCAGTACTTC.